The next 8 T cell receptor beta chains were all read from a single sample in a study of post-analysis software for immune sequencing data. Study outcomes and limitations: Among roughly five TRBV segments more frequent in patients than controls were TRBV5-6, TRBV5-1 and TRBV20-1.

Unique molecular identifiers were carried by the TCR beta cDNA libraries. TCRdb ran MiXCR on the PCR reads and lists one entry per CDR3 protein. The table lists hundreds of thousands of distinct CDR3 sequences, approximately 60% of them singletons, with around 11% in the top ten. These receptors' targets are unknown. The sample was blood. These receptors all come from a girl aged 2 to 9 with multiple sclerosis.

This clonotype appeared a few times. The rearrangement uses TRBV7-9 and TRBJ2-7, with 7 bases matching TRBD1. Germline CDR1 is SEHNR and CDR2 is FQNEAQ (reference sequence). The CDR3 is 12 residues long. With 3 bases clipped from V and 6 bases from J, the junction kept 2 bases outside the gene matches. CDR3 coding DNA: TGTGCCAGCAGCTTCGGACAGGCCGAGCAGTACTTC. Its protein product is CASSFGQAEQYF.

DNA for the CDR3: TGTGCCAGCAGCTTACAAGGGATGGACATTCAGTACTTC. Amino acids: CASSLQGMDIQYF. The J gene is TRBJ2-4, the V gene TRBV7-9, with D unresolved. This CDR3 is built from 13 residues. Germline V CDR1 and CDR2: SEHNR, FQNEAQ (reference sequence). V gave up 2 bases and J gave up 8 bases, with 10 bases separating them.

This clonotype was detected a few times. The chain couples TRBV29-1 to TRBJ1-2, with D perhaps matching TRBD1 (5 bases). This CDR3 is built from 12 residues. Germline values: CDR1 SQVTM, CDR2 ANQGSEA. V lost 0 bases and J lost 8, with 10 bases in between. CDR3 sequence: CSVEDLKGGYTF. The CDR3 DNA is TGCAGCGTTGAAGATCTAAAGGGGGGCTACACCTTC.

The rearrangement links TRBV6-2 or TRBV6-3 to TRBJ2-1, with 8 bases matching TRBD1. Trimming took 6 bases from V and 6 from J; bases not matched to a gene: 4. CDR3 length: 13 amino acids. Per germline, CDR1 MNHEY and CDR2 SVGEGT. CDR3 loop: CASSWDRSNEQFF. In nucleotides, the CDR3 is TGTGCCAGCAGCTGGGACAGGAGCAATGAGCAGTTCTTC.

The chain has TRBV6-4 and TRBJ1-1, with 9 bases identical to TRBD1. In germline, CDR1 is MRHNA, CDR2 SNTAGT. This CDR3 region has 17 residues. Trimming cost V 6 bases and J 10 bases; bases outside gene matches: 21. The CDR3 spells CASSDGLQGQGSRPAFF. The CDR3 DNA reads TGTGCCAGCAGCGACGGACTTCAGGGACAGGGTAGTAGGCCAGCTTTCTTT.

The rearrangement joins TRBV29-1 to TRBJ2-3, with D unclear. The CDR3 spans 15 residues. Germline V lookup: CDR1 SQVTM, CDR2 ANQGSEA. The V end lost 7 bases, the J end lost 0 bases, and 17 bases lay between the germline ends. The CDR3 protein is CSGHDGESSTDTQYF. The CDR3, as DNA: TGCAGCGGACATGACGGCGAGTCCAGCACAGATACGCAGTATTTT.

The chain uses TRBV25-1 and TRBJ2-5; 11 nucleotides agree with TRBD2. The CDR3 is 17 residues long. The ends lost 7 bases at V and 1 base at J; junction bases unmatched: 11. From germline, CDR1 is MGHDK and CDR2 SYGVNS. The CDR3 region is CASIALTGTSGQETQYF. In nucleotides, the CDR3 is TGTGCCAGCATCGCCTTAACTGGGACTAGCGGCCAAGAGACCCAGTACTTC.

J is TRBJ1-1 and V is TRBV6-6, with TRBD1 identical over 8 bases. CDR3 length: 15 amino acids. The J segment lost 0 bases and the V segment lost 8 bases, leaving 8 bases of the junction unmatched. CDR1 and CDR2 (germline): MNHNY, SVGAGI (reference sequence). The CDR3 loop is CASGAGTGMNTEAFF. In DNA form, the CDR3 reads TGTGCCAGCGGTGCCGGGACAGGAATGAACACTGAAGCTTTCTTT.